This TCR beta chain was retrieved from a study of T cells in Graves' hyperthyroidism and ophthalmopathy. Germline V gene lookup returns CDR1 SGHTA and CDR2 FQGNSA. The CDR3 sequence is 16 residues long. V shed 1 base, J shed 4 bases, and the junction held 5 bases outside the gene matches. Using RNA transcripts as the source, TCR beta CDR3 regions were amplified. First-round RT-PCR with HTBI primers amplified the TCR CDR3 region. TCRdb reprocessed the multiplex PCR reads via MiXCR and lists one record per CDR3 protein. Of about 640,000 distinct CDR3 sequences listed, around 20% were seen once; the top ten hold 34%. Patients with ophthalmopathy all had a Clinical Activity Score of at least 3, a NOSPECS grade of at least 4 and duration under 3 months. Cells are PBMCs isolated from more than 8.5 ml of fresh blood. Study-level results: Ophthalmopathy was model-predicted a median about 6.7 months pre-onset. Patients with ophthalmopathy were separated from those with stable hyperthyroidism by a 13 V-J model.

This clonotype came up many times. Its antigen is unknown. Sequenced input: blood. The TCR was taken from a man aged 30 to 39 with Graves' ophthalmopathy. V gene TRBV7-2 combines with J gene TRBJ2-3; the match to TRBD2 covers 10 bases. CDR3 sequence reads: CASSLVDLAGADTQYF. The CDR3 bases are TGTGCCAGCAGCTTAGTCGATCTAGCGGGGGCAGATACGCAGTATTTT.